The 3 T cell receptor beta chains below were found in one sample sequenced in a study of cytomegalovirus exposure and HLA in healthy donors. A multiplex PCR was run with 60 Vbeta primers and 13 Jbeta primers. Here immunoSEQ multiplex PCR was the method, and the copy in TCRdb shows in-frame clones only, minus some. The table has approximately 75,000 clones, 60% to 75% seen once. Sequencing was carried out using PBMCs. The receptors here all came from a middle-aged man in good health and CMV-seropositive.

V usage is TRBV27 and J usage is TRBJ2-3, with D possibly being TRBD2 (5 bases). The CDR3 has 16 residues. Trimming shortened V by 5 bases and J by 2 bases, and 17 bases separated the two germline ends. Germline CDR1 is MNHEY and CDR2 is SMNVEV (reference sequence). CDR3 region: CASSDLERLSTDTQYF. In DNA form, the CDR3 reads TGTGCCAGCAGTGACCTCGAGAGACTATCCACAGATACGCAGTATTTT.

The table lists this clone with a few counts. This chain connects TRBV6-1 to TRBJ1-4; TRBD1 agrees at 8 bases. CDR1 is MNHNS and CDR2 is SASEGT in the germline V gene. This CDR3 has 13 residues. The J segment lost 7 bases and the V segment lost 8 bases, leaving 6 bases of the junction unmatched. The CDR3 spells CASVDRAFEKLFF. The CDR3 DNA follows: TGTGCCAGCGTGGACAGGGCCTTTGAAAAACTGTTTTTT.

This clone has a handful of counts. The chain has TRBV4-1 and TRBJ2-1, with 12 nucleotides matching TRBD2. V shed 4 bases and J 8 bases; nucleotides not matched to a gene: 12. CDR1 and CDR2 (germline): MGHRA, YSYEKL. This CDR3 has 17 amino acids. CDR3 DNA sequence: TGCGCCAGCAGCCCGGGGTGGGCTAGCGGGGGGGCCGATGAGCAGTTCTTC. As protein: CASSPGWASGGADEQFF.